This T cell receptor beta chain was sequenced during a study of blood T cell repertoires in COVID-19. On the study more broadly: T cells, B-cell-depleted T cells, or PBMCs supplied cDNA or gDNA.

This CDR3 is built from 14 residues. Trimming took off 5 bases at V and 6 bases at J, with 16 bases between the two ends. Germline V gene sequence: CDR1 SEHNR, CDR2 FQNEAQ (reference sequence). Study processing details: How many nucleated cells were present was estimated from reference gene primer amplification. Profiling relied on immunoSEQ multiplex PCR, and the TCRdb table lists in-frame clones only, not all of them. D and trimming were read from the DNA, whereas the V and J calls and clone size are those reported in that table. The sample lists approximately 36,000 clones, around nine tenths occurring once.

Sequencing was done on a sample of peripheral blood. The chain combines TRBV7-9 with TRBJ2-5; D may be TRBD1 (6 bases). The sequence was obtained from a human donor in a cohort sampled during active COVID-19. The CDR3 nucleotides are TGTGCCAGCAGCCCCCACAGGGCCGGGCAGACCCAGTACTTC. Its protein is CASSPHRAGQTQYF.